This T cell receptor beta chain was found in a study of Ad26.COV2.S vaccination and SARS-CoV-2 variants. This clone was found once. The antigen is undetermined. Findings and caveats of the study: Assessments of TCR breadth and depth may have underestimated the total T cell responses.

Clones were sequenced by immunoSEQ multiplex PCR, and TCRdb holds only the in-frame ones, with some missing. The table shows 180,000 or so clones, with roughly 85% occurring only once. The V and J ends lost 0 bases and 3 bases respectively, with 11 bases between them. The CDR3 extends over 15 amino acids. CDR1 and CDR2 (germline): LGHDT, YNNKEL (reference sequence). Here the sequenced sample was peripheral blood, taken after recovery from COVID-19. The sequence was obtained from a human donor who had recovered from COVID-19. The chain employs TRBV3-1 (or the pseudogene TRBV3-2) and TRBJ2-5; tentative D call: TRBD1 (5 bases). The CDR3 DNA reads TGTGCCAGCAGCCAAGACGACAGAGGAGAAGAGACCCAGTACTTC. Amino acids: CASSQDDRGEETQYF.